This entry is about one TCR beta chain. The source of the sample is a study of blood T cell repertoires in COVID-19. TCRdb keeps only in-frame clones here, not all; method: immunoSEQ multiplex PCR. The sample has 350,000 to 400,000 clones, about 89% seen once. The germline V gene encodes CDR1 SGHRS and CDR2 YFSETQ. V was pared by 3 bases and J by 3 bases, with 3 bases of the junction left unmatched. The CDR3 consists of 15 residues. The V and J genes are TRBV5-1 and TRBJ2-7, with 13 bases that match TRBD2. The sequence came from a man between 40 and 49 years old in a cohort exposed to, infected with or recovered from COVID-19 (not recorded which). Input material: PBMCs or T cells enriched from blood (not recorded which). CDR3 nucleotides: TGCGCCAGCAGCTGGACTAGCGGGAGAGTCTACGAGCAGTACTTC. Translating gives CASSWTSGRVYEQYF. Full variable domain (outside the CDR3, taken from reference TRBV5-1 and TRBJ2-7): KAGVTQTPRYLIKTRGQQVTLSCSPISGHRSVSWYQQTPGQGLQFLFEYFSETQRNKGNFPGRFSGRQFSNSRSEMNVSTLELGDSALYLCASSWTSGRVYEQYFGPGTRLTVT.